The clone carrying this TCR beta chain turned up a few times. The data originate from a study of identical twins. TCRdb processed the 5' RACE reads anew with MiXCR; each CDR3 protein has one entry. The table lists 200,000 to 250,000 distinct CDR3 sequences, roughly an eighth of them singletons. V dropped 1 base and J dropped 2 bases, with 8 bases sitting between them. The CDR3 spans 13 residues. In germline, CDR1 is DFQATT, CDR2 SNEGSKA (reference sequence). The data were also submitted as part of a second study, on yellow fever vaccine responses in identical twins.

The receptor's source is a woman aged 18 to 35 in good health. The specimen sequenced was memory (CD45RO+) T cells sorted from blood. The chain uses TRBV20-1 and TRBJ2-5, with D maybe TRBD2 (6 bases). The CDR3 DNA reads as TGCAGTGCTAGAGGACTAGTTCAAGAGACCCAGTACTTC. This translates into CSARGLVQETQYF.